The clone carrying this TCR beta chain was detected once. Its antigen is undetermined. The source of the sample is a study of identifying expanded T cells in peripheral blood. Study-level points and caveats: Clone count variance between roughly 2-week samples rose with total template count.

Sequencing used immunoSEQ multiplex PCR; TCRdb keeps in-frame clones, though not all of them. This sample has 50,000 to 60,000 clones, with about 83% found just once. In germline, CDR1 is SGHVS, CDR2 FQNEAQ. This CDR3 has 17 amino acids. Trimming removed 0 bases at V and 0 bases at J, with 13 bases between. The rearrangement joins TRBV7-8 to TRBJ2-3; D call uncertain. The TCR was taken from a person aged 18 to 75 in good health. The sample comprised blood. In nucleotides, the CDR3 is TGTGCCAGCAGCTTAGCGCGGCTCCCAGAAAGCACAGATACGCAGTATTTT. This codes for CASSLARLPESTDTQYF.